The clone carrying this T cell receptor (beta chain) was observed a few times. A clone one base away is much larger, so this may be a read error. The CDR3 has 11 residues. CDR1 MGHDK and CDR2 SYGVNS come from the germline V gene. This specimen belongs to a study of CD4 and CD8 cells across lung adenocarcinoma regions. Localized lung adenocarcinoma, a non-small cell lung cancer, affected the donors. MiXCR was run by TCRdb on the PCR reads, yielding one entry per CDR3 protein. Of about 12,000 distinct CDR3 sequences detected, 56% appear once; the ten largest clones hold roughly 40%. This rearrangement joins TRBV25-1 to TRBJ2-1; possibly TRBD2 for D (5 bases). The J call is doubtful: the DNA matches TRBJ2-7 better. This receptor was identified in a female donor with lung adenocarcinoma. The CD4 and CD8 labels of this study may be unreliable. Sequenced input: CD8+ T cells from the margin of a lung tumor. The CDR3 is CASRWRNEQYF. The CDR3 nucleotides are TGTGCCAGCAGGTGGAGGAATGAGCAGTACTTC.